This paragraph covers one T cell receptor beta chain sequence. Its antigen has not been determined. Nothing much larger sits one base from this clone, and base qualities are not available. These data belong to a study of cytomegalovirus exposure and HLA in healthy donors (dated by TCRdb to about 2017). Study-wide context: An earlier analysis of 587 of the donors reported 250 to 350 Gb of sequence data and around 120 million unique TCR beta sequences from about 179 million T cells. The T cell repertoires of 550 to 850 subjects were profiled by immunosequencing and related to cytomegalovirus serostatus. Among over 350 genotyped donors of the cohort, an average of 235,054 unique TCR beta nucleotide sequences were sequenced per donor, around a sixth of them non-productive. To predict cytomegalovirus infection status, the study combined high-throughput TCR immunosequencing, statistical association of individual TCRs with disease status, and machine learning. Roughly 300 gigabases of sequencing data and roughly 81 million unique TCR sequences made up an early release that covered approximately 650 HLA-typed donors. Every repertoire in the discovery cohort had been generated on one and the same sequencing platform. Roughly 5 DR-DQ haplotypes were treated as single units for association and clustering because of strong linkage in the cohort. Both class I and class II loci were covered by HLA typing, at four-digit resolution. Donor age, sex, ethnicity and CMV serostatus were collected together with the repertoire data. A later genetic analysis used genome-wide SNP genotypes for about 60% of the roughly 670 donors, treating that subset as a discovery cohort. The aim of the study was to test whether cataloging public T cell receptors could identify signatures of past pathogen exposure. A later analysis re-analyzed previously published TCR beta repertoires from 666 donors and added high-resolution HLA genotyping to study TCR occurrence patterns. Along with the approximately 700-subject first cohort, a separate validation cohort of over a hundred different subjects was used. Of the 398 genotyped donors, 65% to 90% were placed in the genetic ancestry cluster associated with self-reported Caucasian donors. Rather than using new phenotypic data, the later analysis identified candidate immune exposures from TCR beta sequences and from how often those sequences occurred across donors. Typing coverage differed by locus: A, B, C, DRB1 and DQB1 were typed in roughly 629-630 donors, DQA1 in about 500, DPA1 in around 600, and DPB1 in around 490. To decide whether each TCR beta V gene segment behaved as functional or pseudogenic, an earlier analysis of fewer than 750 of the donors relied on high-throughput TCR beta sequencing.

Per the germline V gene, SGHDT is the CDR1 and YYEEEE is the CDR2. V is shortened by 3 bases, J by 6 bases, and the region joining them spans 13 bases. From the cysteine up to the phenylalanine, the CDR3 has a length of 14 residues. Kept here is only the CDR3 DNA, which spans 42 bases and is read in frame from base 1. The cohort consisted of 600 to 700 healthy bone marrow donors. All cohort members were sampled while nominally healthy, although unrecorded immune exposures were likely present. The donor tested CMV seropositive, placing the donor among the 290 or so seropositive members of the cohort. Each donor provided a peripheral blood sample, and peripheral blood mononuclear cells were used for TCR beta sequencing. The Qiagen DNeasy Blood Extraction Kit was used to extract genomic DNA from the blood cell samples. Library construction relied on the immunoSEQ multiplex PCR assay. A mixture of 60 forward primers for TCR Vbeta segments and 13 reverse primers for TCR Jbeta segments was used in the multiplex PCR. The CDR3 region of rearranged TCR beta genes was amplified from genomic DNA with a multiplex PCR assay. The Illumina HiSeq System was used to sequence the amplified TCR beta libraries as 87-base-pair reads. Regarding the original processing steps: In a later analysis, roughly 80 million unique TCR beta chains were counted across the approximately 620 repertoires, and around 10 million of these chains were shared by at least two donors. To remove PCR and sequencing errors, raw reads were error-corrected and collapsed into unique sequences using a nearest-neighbor algorithm that merged closely related sequences. Alignment of CDR3 sequences to IMGT reference sequences was used to assign V, D and J gene segments. For a sequence to be retained, a match of at least six nucleotides to both a V gene segment and a J gene segment was required. Rearrangements were classified as productive when the CDR3 lacked stop codons and remained in frame with V and J, and all other rearrangements were classified as non-productive. Following IMGT convention, CDR3 was defined as the stretch from the second conserved V-encoded cysteine to the conserved J-encoded phenylalanine. The earlier analysis of 450 to 750 of the donors excluded any sequence lacking an unambiguous match to a single V gene segment. In an earlier analysis of 587 of the donors, V segments were called functional above 56.7% productive rearrangements and were called segregating when the between-donor standard deviation exceeded 5%. To diagnose cytomegalovirus status from the catalog of TCR beta chain sequences, a statistical classification framework was built. A later analysis assigned V and J genes by comparing TCR nucleotide sequences with IMGT/GENE-DB human TR gene sequences. Using the TCRdist pipeline, a later analysis assigned CDR3 sequences along with most-parsimonious VDJ recombination scenarios. In a later analysis, every TCR beta chain was defined by the combination of its CDR3 amino acid sequence and its V-gene family, and reads without a unique V-gene family were dropped. To address suspected cross-contamination and a sequencing artifact, a later analysis removed 450 to 700 highly shared, low-generation-probability nucleotide sequences. A later analysis calculated a clonal expansion index for each public chain from normalized within-repertoire ranks of inferred template counts. Generation probabilities in a later analysis came from a VDJ recombination model fitted to out-of-frame rearrangements, and those results were checked against IGoR. In a later analysis, TCR-TCR, TCR-HLA and TCR-CMV co-occurrence was scored with hypergeometric tests, and a repertoire-size bias correction was applied to TCR pairs. To estimate false discovery rates, a later analysis permuted the HLA or CMV assignments 20 times. In a later analysis, co-occurring TCRs were grouped using DBSCAN, and TCRdist sequence similarity was added for clustering within HLA-allele-positive subsets. Repertoires with fewer than 30,000 or more than 120,000 public chains were left out of co-occurrence clustering, as were about 5 repertoires with anomalous nucleotide sharing. Entries here come from immuneACCESS through TCRdb and include only in-frame sequences with V and J called. Some clones fail to appear in such tables; in the studies checked, an unresolved V gene covers under half of the shortfall, and the cause of the remainder is unknown. For V, J and clone size, that table is used; D and trimming come from the DNA. The sample includes roughly 180,000 clones, with about 73% observed a single time. Under 15% of the sample comes from the top ten.

What the research found in general, with its limitations: The 87-base-pair reads could not distinguish some IMGT-functional V segments, including TRBV6-2 and TRBV6-3, so those segments were excluded. The cohort was sequenced for TCR beta chains only, and without alpha or paired-chain data the features that could be detected were limited. In an earlier analysis of approximately 590 of the donors, most TCR beta V segments appeared in productive rearrangements about 90% or about 30% of the time, broadly matching IMGT annotations. Because HLA typing was unavailable for some donors at each locus, only the typed subset was used in association tests. V-gene and J-gene trimming of TCR beta chains was associated with a missense DCLRE1C variant in a later genetic analysis, and the association was replicated in an independent cohort. In a later analysis, TCR association rates were found to vary across HLA loci, with the most associated TCRs seen for DRB1 alleles and the fewest for HLA-C alleles. A group of highly shared sequence variants was considered likely to be a technical artifact of the sequencing pipeline. The study listed 164 TCR beta chains as associated with cytomegalovirus. When HLA alleles, especially DR and DQ, strongly co-occurred, attributing TCR associations to individual alleles was difficult. While some public TCRs were present in many individuals, most TCR sequences turned up only very rarely across donors. In vitro tests confirmed that a few of the cytomegalovirus-associated TCR beta chains recognize cytomegalovirus antigens. According to the authors, the approach could potentially be generalized to other disease states and immunological phenotypes. Linkage disequilibrium might explain the correlated functional status among segregating V segments, but an unknown experimental factor could not be excluded. In both the original and validation cohorts, the classifier was reported to diagnose cytomegalovirus status with high specificity and sensitivity. In a later genetic analysis, fewer N-insertions in productive TCRs were reported among donors in an Asian-associated ancestry cluster than the roughly 710-donor mean. Most CMV-associated TCR beta chains appeared to be HLA-restricted in a later analysis, and the HLA associations seemed to be driven largely by CMV exposure. A further reported finding was that TCR beta sequences accurately predicted the HLA-A and HLA-B alleles for most subjects in the first cohort. Because counts were too low, some 16 rarely observed V segments, including chromosome 9 orphons, were excluded from the earlier analysis of 587 of the donors. Several of the top co-occurrence clusters appeared to be linked to parvovirus B19, influenza, CMV and Epstein-Barr virus, according to a later analysis. The only immune exposure information available for the cohort was CMV serostatus. Roughly uniform sequencing depth across donors was assumed in presence/absence analyses, although this assumption may not hold. Specific HLA alleles were associated with 16,951 TCR beta sequences at a false discovery rate of 0.05 in a later analysis. In a later analysis, HLA-associated TCR beta chains were found to be more clonally expanded and to have lower generation probabilities than equally common non-associated chains.

This sequence originates from a woman aged 50 to 60 in good health and CMV-seropositive. The rearrangement combines TRBV5-6 with TRBJ1-5; no confident D gene assignment can be made. Sequenced: PBMCs. CDR3 sequence: CASSSVRGAQPQHF. The DNA sequence is as follows: TGTGCCAGCAGCTCCGTTCGGGGTGCTCAGCCCCAGCATTTT.